The rows below give T cell receptor beta chains drawn from one sample of a study of blood T cell repertoires in COVID-19. Assay: immunoSEQ multiplex PCR; the TCRdb copy retains only in-frame clones and omits some. Of about 180,000 clones detected, 85% to 90% appear once; the ten largest clones hold around 0.63%. Sequencing was done on a sample of peripheral blood. The receptors derive from a man aged 55-75 years with COVID-19, enrolled during active disease. CDR3s include the opening cysteine and the closing phenylalanine or tryptophan. A D gene is named only where the DNA matches it firmly. Rows give clone size only sometimes, using once, few, many, or a class for an expanded clone.

v_call	j_call	clone_size	d_call	cdr3_aa	cdr3_nt
TRBV7-2	TRBJ2-5	-	TRBD1	CASSLKDRVETQYF	TGTGCCAGCAGCCTAAAAGACAGGGTAGAGACCCAGTACTTC
TRBV4-1	TRBJ1-3	few	-	CASSRAGQALSGNTIYF	TGCGCCAGCAGCCGAGCGGGACAAGCTCTCTCTGGAAACACCATATATTTT
TRBV19	TRBJ2-1	-	-	CASSIELPSSYNEQFF	TGTGCCAGTAGTATAGAGTTGCCGAGCTCCTACAATGAGCAGTTCTTC
TRBV4-3	TRBJ1-2	-	-	CASSQVTASGGYTF	TGCGCCAGCAGCCAAGTGACGGCGTCAGGAGGCTACACCTTC
TRBV6-2/TRBV6-3	TRBJ1-5	-	TRBD1	CASSSGQGLYQPQHF	TGTGCCAGCAGTTCAGGACAGGGGTTGTATCAGCCCCAGCATTTT
TRBV18	TRBJ2-5	-	-	CASSPRQGFGETQYF	TGTGCCAGCTCACCTCGGCAGGGATTTGGAGAGACCCAGTACTTC
TRBV19	TRBJ1-4	-	-	CASSIEGARVEKLFF	TGTGCCAGTAGTATAGAGGGGGCGCGCGTTGAAAAACTGTTTTTT
TRBV7-9	TRBJ2-1	-	-	CAIQGGALNEQFF	TGTGCCATTCAAGGGGGGGCTTTGAATGAGCAGTTCTTC
TRBV29-1	TRBJ2-3	-	TRBD2	CSVSASGGYYTDTQYF	TGCAGCGTTTCAGCAAGCGGGGGTTATTACACAGATACGCAGTATTTT
TRBV6-5	TRBJ2-1	-	-	CASIKGGSSYNEQFF	TGTGCCAGCATTAAAGGGGGAAGCTCCTACAATGAGCAGTTCTTC
TRBV9	TRBJ2-2	-	-	CASSVLRGSTGELFF	TGTGCCAGCAGCGTACTAAGAGGCTCCACCGGGGAGCTGTTTTTT